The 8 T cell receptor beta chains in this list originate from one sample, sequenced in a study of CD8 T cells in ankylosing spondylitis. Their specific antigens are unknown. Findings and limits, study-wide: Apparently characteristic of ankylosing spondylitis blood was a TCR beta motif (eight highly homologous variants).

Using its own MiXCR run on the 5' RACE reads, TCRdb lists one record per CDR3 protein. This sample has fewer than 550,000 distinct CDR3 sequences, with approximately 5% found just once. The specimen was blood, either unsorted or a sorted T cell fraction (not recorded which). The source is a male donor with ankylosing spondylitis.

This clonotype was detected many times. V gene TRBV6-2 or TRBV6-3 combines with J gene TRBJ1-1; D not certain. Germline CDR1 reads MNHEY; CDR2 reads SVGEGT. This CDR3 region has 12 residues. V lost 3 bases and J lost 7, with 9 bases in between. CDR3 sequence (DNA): TGTGCCAGCAGTTATCCGGGGAATGAAGCTTTCTTT. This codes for CASSYPGNEAFF.

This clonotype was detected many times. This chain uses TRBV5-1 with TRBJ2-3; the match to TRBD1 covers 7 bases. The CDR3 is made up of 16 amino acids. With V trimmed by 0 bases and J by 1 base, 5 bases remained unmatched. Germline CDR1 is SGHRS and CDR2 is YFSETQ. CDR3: CASSLARDSGTDTQYF. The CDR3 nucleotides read TGCGCCAGCAGCTTGGCACGGGACAGTGGCACAGATACGCAGTATTTT.

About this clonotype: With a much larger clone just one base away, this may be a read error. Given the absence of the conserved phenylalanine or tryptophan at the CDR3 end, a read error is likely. Here the CDR3 DNA reads TGTGCCAGCAGTTTACAGAATCGAGAGACCCAGTACCTC. Protein product: CASSLQNRETQYL. This chain connects TRBV27 to TRBJ2-5, with D unresolved. The CDR3 totals 13 residues. V lost 2 bases to trimming and J lost 4 bases, with 8 bases between them. From germline, CDR1 is MNHEY and CDR2 SMNVEV (reference sequence).

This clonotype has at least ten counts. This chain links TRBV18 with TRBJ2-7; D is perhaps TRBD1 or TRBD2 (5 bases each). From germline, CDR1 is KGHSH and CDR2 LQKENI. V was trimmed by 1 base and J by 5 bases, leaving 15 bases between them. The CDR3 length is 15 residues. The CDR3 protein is CASSPRDLRMDEQYF. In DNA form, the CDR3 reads TGTGCCAGCTCACCACGGGACCTCAGAATGGACGAGCAGTACTTC.

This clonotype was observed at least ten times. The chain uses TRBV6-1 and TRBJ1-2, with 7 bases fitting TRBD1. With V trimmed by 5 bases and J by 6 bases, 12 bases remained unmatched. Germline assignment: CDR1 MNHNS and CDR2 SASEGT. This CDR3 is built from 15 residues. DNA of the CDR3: TGTGCCAGCAGTCGGAGAACGACAGGGAGAAATGGCTACACCTTC. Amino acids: CASSRRTTGRNGYTF.

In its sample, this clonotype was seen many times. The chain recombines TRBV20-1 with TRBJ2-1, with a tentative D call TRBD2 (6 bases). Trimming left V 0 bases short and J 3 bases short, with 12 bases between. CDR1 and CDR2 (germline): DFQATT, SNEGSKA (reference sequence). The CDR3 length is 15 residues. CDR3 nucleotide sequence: TGCAGTGCTAGAGACAGACTAGGGATCTACAATGAGCAGTTCTTC. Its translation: CSARDRLGIYNEQFF.

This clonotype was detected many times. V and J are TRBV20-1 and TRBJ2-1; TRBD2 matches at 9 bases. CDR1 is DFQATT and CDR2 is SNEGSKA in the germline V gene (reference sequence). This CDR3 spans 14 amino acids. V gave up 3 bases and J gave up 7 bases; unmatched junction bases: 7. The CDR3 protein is CSASNPGLANEQFF. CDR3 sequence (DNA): TGCAGTGCTAGTAATCCGGGACTAGCTAATGAGCAGTTCTTC.

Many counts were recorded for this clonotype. CDR3 DNA: TGTGCCAGCGCATATCCCCCCGGCAATGAGCAGTTCTTC. Translating gives CASAYPPGNEQFF. The chain carries TRBV27 and TRBJ2-1; D remains unclear. The CDR3 is 13 amino acids. Germline V gene data show CDR1 as MNHEY and CDR2 as SMNVEV (reference sequence). Trimming removed 8 bases at V and 6 bases at J, with 14 bases between.